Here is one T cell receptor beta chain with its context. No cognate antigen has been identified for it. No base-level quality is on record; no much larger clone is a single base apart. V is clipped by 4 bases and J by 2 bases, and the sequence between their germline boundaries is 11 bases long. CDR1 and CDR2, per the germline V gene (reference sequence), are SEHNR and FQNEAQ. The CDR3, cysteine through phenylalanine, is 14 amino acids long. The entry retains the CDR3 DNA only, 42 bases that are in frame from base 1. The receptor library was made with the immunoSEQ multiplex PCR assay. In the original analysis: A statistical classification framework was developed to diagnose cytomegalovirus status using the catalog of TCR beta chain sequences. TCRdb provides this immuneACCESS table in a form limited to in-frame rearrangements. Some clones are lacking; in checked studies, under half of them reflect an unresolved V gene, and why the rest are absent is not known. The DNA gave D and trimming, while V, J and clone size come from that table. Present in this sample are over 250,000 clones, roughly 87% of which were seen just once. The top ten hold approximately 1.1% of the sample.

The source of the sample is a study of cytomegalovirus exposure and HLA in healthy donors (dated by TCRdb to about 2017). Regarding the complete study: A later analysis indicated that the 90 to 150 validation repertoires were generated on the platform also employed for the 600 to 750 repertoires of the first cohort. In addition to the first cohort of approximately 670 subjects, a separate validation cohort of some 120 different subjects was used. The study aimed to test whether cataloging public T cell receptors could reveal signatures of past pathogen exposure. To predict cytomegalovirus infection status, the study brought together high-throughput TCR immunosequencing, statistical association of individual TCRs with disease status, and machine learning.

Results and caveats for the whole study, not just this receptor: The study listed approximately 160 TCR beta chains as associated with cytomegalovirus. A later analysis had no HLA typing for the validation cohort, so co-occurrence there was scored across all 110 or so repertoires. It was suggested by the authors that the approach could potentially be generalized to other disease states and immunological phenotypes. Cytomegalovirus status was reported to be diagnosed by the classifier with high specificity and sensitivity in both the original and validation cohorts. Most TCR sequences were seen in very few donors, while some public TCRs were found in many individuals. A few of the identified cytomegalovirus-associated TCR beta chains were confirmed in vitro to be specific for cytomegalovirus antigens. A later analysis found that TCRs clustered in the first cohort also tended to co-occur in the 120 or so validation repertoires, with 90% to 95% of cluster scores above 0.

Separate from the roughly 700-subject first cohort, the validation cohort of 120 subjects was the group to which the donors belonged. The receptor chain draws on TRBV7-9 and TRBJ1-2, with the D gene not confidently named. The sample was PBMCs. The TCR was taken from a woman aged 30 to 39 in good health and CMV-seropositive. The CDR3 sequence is CASSSPGENYGYTF. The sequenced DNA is TGTGCCAGCAGCTCCCCGGGCGAGAACTATGGCTACACCTTC.